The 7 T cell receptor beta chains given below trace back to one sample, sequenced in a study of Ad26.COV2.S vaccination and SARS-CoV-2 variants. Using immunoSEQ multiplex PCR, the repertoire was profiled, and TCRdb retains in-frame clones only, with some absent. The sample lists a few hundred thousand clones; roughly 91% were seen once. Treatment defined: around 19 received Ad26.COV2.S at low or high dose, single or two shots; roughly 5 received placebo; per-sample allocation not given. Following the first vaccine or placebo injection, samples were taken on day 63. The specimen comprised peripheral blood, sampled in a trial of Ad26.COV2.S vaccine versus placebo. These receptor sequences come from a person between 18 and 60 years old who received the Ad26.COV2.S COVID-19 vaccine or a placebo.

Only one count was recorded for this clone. As DNA, the CDR3 is TGTGCCAGCAGCTTTTTAGCGGGGCTCAGCACAGATACGCAGTATTTT. Amino acid sequence: CASSFLAGLSTDTQYF. This rearrangement joins TRBV11-2 to TRBJ2-3; 8 positions match TRBD2. Germline V gene data show CDR1 as SGHAT and CDR2 as FQNNGV. This CDR3 region has 16 residues. V was clipped by 3 bases and J by 0 bases; unmatched bases: 5.

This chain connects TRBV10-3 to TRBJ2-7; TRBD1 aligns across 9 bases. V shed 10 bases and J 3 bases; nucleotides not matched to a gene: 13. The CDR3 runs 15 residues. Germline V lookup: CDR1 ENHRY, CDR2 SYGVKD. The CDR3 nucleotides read TGTGCCACCAGAGGGACGGGACAGGGTCTCTACGAGCAGTACTTC. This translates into CATRGTGQGLYEQYF.

The CDR3 loop is CASSKGVLANYGYTF. In DNA form, the CDR3 reads TGTGCCAGCTCCAAAGGGGTGCTAGCTAACTATGGCTACACCTTC. This sequence joins TRBV18 and TRBJ1-2, with D possibly matching TRBD1 (5 bases). Deletions cut 6 bases from V and 0 bases from J, with 14 bases between. CDR3 size: 15 residues. Per the germline V gene, CDR1 is KGHSH and CDR2 is LQKENI.

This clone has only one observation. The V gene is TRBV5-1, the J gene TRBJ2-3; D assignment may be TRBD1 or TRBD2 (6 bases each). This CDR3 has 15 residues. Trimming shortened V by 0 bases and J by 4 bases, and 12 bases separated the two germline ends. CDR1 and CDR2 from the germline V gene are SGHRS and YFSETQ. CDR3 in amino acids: CASSLVGGSADTQYF. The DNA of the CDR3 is TGCGCCAGCAGCTTGGTGGGGGGCTCAGCAGATACGCAGTATTTT.

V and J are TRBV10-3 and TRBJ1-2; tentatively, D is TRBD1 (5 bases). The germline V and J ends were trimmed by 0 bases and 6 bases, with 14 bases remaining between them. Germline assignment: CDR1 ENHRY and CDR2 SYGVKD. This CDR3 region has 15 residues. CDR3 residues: CAISESIVRGDGYTF. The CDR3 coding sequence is TGTGCCATCAGTGAGTCGATTGTAAGGGGTGATGGCTACACCTTC.

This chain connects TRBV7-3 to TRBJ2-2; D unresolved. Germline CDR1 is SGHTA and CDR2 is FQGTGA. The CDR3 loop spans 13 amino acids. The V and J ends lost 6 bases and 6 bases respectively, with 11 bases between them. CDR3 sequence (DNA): TGTGCCAGCAGGTCTAATGCGGCCGGGGAGCTGTTTTTT. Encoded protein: CASRSNAAGELFF.

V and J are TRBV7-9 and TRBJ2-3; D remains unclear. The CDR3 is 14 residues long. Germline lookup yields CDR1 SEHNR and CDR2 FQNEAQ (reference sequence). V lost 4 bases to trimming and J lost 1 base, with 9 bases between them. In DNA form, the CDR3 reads TGTGCCAGCAGCTCCGAGCTGGGCACAGATACGCAGTATTTT. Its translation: CASSSELGTDTQYF.